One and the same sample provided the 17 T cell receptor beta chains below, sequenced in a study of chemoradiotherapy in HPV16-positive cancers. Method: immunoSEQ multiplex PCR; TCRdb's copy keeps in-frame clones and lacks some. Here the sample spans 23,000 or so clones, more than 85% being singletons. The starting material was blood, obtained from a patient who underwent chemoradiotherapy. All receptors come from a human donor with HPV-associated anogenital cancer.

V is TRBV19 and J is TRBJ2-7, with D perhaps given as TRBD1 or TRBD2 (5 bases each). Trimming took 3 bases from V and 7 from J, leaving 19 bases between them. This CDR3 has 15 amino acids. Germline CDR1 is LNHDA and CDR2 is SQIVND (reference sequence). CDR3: CASSILTTGPREQYF. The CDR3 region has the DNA TGTGCCAGTAGTATCTTGACTACAGGTCCGAGGGAGCAGTACTTC.

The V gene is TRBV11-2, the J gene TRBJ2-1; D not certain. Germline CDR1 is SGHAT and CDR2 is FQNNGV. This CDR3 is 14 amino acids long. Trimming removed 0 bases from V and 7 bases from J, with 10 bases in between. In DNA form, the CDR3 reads TGTGCCAGCAGCTTAGATGCGGAAAGTAATGAGCAGTTCTTC. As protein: CASSLDAESNEQFF.

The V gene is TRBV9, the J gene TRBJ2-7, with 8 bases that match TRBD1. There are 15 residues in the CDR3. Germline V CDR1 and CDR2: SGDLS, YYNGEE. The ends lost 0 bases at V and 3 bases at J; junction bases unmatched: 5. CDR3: CASSVGGTGGYEQYF. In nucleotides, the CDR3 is TGTGCCAGCAGCGTAGGAGGAACAGGGGGCTACGAGCAGTACTTC.

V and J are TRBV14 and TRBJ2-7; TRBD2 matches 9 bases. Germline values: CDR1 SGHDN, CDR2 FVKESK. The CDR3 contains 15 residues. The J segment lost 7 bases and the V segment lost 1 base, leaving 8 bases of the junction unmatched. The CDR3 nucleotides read TGTGCCAGCAGCCAAGGGATAGCGGGAGTGTGGGAGCAGTACTTC. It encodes CASSQGIAGVWEQYF.

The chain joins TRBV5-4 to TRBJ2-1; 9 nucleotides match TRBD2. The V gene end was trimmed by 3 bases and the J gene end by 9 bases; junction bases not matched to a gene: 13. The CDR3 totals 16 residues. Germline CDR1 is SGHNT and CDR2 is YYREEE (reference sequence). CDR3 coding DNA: TGTGCCAGCAGCTCTCCGGAAGCGGGGGGAAGAGGTGAGCAGTTCTTC. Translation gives CASSSPEAGGRGEQFF.

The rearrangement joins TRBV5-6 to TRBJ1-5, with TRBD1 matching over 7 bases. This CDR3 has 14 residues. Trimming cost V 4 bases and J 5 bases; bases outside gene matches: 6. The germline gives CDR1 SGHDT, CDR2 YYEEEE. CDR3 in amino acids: CASSRTGSYQPQHF. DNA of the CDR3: TGTGCCAGCAGCCGGACAGGAAGTTATCAGCCCCAGCATTTT. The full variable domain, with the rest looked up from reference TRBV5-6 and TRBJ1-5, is DAGVTQSPTHLIKTRGQQVTLRCSPKSGHDTVSWYQQALGQGPQFIFQYYEEEERQRGNFPDRFSGHQFPNYSSELNVNALLLGDSALYLCASSRTGSYQPQHFGDGTRLSIL.

The CDR3 reads CASRSGTSGGNQETQYF. CDR3 nucleotide sequence: TGTGCCAGCAGGTCTGGGACTAGCGGGGGAAACCAAGAGACCCAGTACTTC. The V and J genes are TRBV5-4 and TRBJ2-5; 14 bases fit TRBD2. CDR3 length: 17 residues. V lost 5 bases, J lost 0 bases, and 6 bases stayed unmatched. The germline V gene has CDR1 SGHNT and CDR2 YYREEE (reference sequence).

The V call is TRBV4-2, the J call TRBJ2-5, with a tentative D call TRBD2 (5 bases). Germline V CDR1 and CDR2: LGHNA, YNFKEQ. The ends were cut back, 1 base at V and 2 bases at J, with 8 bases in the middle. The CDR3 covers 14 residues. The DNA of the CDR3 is TGTGCCAGCAGCCAAGCGGGGTTACAAGAGACCCAGTACTTC. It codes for CASSQAGLQETQYF.

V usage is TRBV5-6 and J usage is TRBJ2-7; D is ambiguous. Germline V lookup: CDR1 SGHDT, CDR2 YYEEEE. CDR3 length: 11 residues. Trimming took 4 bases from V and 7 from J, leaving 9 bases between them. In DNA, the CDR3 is TGTGCCAGCAGCCGGTGGGATGAGCAGTACTTC. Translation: CASSRWDEQYF.

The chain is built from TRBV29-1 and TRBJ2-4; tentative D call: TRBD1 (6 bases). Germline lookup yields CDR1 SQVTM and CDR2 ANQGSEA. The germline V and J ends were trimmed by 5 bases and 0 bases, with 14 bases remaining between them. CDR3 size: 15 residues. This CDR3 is CSVNTGSSAKNIQYF. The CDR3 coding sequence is TGCAGCGTTAATACAGGGTCCTCAGCCAAAAACATTCAGTACTTC.

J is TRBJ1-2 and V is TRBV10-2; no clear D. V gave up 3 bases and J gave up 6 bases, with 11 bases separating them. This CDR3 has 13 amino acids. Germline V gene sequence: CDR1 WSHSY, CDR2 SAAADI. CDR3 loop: CASSERARDGYTF. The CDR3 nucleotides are TGCGCCAGCAGTGAAAGGGCGAGGGATGGCTACACCTTC.

The CDR3 region has the DNA TGTGCCACCAGCAGTCCCCCTGCTTCGGCGGGCGGCTACACCTTC. Its translation is CATSSPPASAGGYTF. The chain employs TRBV15 and TRBJ1-2; D uncertain. Germline V lookup: CDR1 LNHNV, CDR2 YYDKDF (reference sequence). This CDR3 contains 15 residues. V shed 3 bases and J shed 8 bases, with 19 bases lying between them.

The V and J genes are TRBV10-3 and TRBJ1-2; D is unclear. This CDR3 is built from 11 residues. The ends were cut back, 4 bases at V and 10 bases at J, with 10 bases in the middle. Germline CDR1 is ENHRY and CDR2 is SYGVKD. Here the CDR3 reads CAISVGRDYTF. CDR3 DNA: TGTGCCATCAGTGTTGGAAGAGACTACACCTTC.

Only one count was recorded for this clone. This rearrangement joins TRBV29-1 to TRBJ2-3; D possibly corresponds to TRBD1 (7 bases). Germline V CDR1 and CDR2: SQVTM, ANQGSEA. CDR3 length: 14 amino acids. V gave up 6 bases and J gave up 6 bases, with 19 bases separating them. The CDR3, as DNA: TGCAGCGTCCGAGGGGGGACAGCGGCCGATACGCAGTATTTT. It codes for CSVRGGTAADTQYF.

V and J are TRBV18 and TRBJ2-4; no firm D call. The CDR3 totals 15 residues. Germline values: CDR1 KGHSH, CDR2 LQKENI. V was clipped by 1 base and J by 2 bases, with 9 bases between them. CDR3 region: CASSPLWSSKNIQYF. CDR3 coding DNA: TGTGCCAGCTCACCACTTTGGTCGTCCAAAAACATTCAGTACTTC.

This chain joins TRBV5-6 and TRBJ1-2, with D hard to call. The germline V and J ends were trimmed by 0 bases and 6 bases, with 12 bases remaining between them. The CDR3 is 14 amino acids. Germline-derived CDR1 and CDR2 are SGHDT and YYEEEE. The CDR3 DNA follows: TGTGCCAGCAGCTTGGCCGGAGGGAACCATGGCTACACCTTC. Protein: CASSLAGGNHGYTF.

The CDR3 DNA follows: TGTGCCTGGATCGGGAAAGGGGTGTCAGGGGGCTACACCTTC. It codes for CAWIGKGVSGGYTF. The rearrangement links TRBV30 to TRBJ1-2, with a tentative D call TRBD1 (5 bases). The CDR3 runs 14 residues. Per the germline V gene, CDR1 is GTSNPN and CDR2 is SVGIG (reference sequence). Trimming took 4 bases from V and 8 from J, leaving 20 bases between them. The full variable domain, completed using reference TRBV30 and TRBJ1-2, is SQTIHQWPATLVQPVGSPLSLECTVEGTSNPNLYWYRQAAGRGLQLLFYSVGIGQISSEVPQNLSASRPQDRQFILSSKKLLLSDSGFYLCAWIGKGVSGGYTFGSGTRLTVV.